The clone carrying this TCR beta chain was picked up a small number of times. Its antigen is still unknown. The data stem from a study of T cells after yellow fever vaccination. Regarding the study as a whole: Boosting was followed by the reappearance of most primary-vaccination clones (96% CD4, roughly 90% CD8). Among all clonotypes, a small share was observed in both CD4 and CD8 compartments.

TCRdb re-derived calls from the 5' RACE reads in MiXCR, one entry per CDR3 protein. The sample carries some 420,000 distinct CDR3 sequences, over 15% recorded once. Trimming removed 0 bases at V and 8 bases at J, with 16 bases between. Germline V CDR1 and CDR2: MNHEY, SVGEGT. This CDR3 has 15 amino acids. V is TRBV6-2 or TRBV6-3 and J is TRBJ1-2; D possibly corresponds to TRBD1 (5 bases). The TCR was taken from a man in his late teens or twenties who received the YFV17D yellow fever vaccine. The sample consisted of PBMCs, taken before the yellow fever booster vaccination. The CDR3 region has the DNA TGTGCCAGCAGTTACTCGAAAATCCAGGGAAAAGGCTACACCTTC. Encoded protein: CASSYSKIQGKGYTF.